The rows below give T cell receptor beta chains drawn from one sample of a study of T cell repertoires in cytomegalovirus infection. TCRdb recomputed calls from the reads with MiXCR, one row per CDR3 protein. The sample yields more than 350,000 distinct CDR3 sequences, roughly 31% seen once. The sequencing input was PBMCs. The receptors originated from a human donor in good health (CMV status not recorded). Some clones in this sample may be carry-over from other donors' samples. CDR3s include the opening cysteine and the closing phenylalanine or tryptophan. The order of the fields is V gene, J gene, D gene, clone size, CDR3 protein, CDR3 DNA. A D gene is named only where the DNA matches it firmly. Clone size appears in some rows only: once, few, many, or a class for an expanded clone.

TRBV7-2	TRBJ1-1	TRBD1	few	CASRPGTGRNTEAFF	TGTGCCAGCAGACCCGGGACAGGGAGGAACACTGAAGCTTTCTTT
TRBV11-2	TRBJ2-7	NA	many	CASSFEYEQYF	TGTGCCAGCAGCTTCGAATACGAGCAGTACTTC
TRBV6-6	TRBJ2-1	NA	few	CASTATNNEQFF	TGTGCCAGCACCGCAACGAACAATGAGCAGTTCTTC
TRBV28	TRBJ2-2	TRBD1	few	CASSSLEIWGQSNTGELFF	TGTGCCAGCAGTTCCCTAGAGATTTGGGGACAGTCGAACACCGGGGAGCTGTTTTTT
TRBV5-6	TRBJ2-1	TRBD1	NA	CASSPFDEGALYNVQFF	TGTGCCAGCAGTCCATTTGACGAGGGGGCCCTCTACAATGTGCAGTTCTTC
TRBV12-3/TRBV12-4	TRBJ2-3	NA	many	CASSSPRGGGTDTQYF	TGTGCCAGCAGCTCCCCCCGGGGCGGCGGCACAGATACGCAGTATTTT
TRBV6-5	TRBJ1-2	NA	once	CASSYLQGLYGYTF	TGTGCCAGCAGTTACTTGCAGGGGCTCTATGGCTACACCTTC
TRBV7-8	TRBJ2-1	TRBD2	few	CASSRGLAGGDEQFF	TGTGCCAGCAGCAGGGGACTAGCGGGGGGAGATGAGCAGTTCTTC
TRBV4-2	TRBJ1-5	TRBD1	NA	CASSATGGDQPQHF	TGTGCCAGCAGCGCAACAGGGGGCGACCAGCCCCAGCATTTT
TRBV6-2/TRBV6-3	TRBJ2-6	NA	many	CAVQGQRSSGANVLTF	TGTGCCGTTCAAGGACAGCGGTCTTCTGGGGCCAACGTCCTGACTTTC
TRBV19	TRBJ2-2	NA	NA	CASRATGNTGGLFF	TGTGCCAGTAGGGCGACAGGGAACACCGGGGGGCTGTTTTTT
TRBV28	TRBJ2-3	TRBD2	few	CASKASGGRRDTQYF	TGTGCCAGCAAAGCTAGCGGGGGCCGTAGGGATACGCAGTATTTT
TRBV29-1	TRBJ2-7	NA	few	CSVDKGAGQYF	TGCAGCGTTGATAAAGGGGCTGGGCAGTACTTC
TRBV5-1	TRBJ2-7	TRBD2	many	CASSLAGDSYEQYF	TGTGCCAGCAGCTTAGCGGGGGACAGCTACGAGCAGTACTTC
TRBV7-6	TRBJ1-3	NA	few	CASSLSRDTDSGNTIYF	TGTGCCAGCAGCTTATCCCGGGACACTGATTCTGGAAACACCATATATTTT
TRBV28	TRBJ1-5	NA	NA	CASRVQGNQPHHF	TGTGCCAGCAGAGTCCAGGGCAATCAGCCCCATCATTTT
TRBV4-3	TRBJ1-2	TRBD1	NA	CASSQAGQGAPYGYTF	TGCGCCAGCAGCCAGGCGGGACAGGGGGCGCCCTATGGCTACACCTTC
TRBV7-2	TRBJ1-6	NA	many	CASSLDGGSPLHF	TGTGCCAGCAGCTTAGACGGGGGTTCACCCCTCCACTTT
TRBV6-7	TRBJ2-1	NA	few	CASSYVQAANEQFF	TGTGCCAGCAGTTACGTGCAGGCGGCCAATGAGCAGTTCTTC
TRBV29-1	TRBJ1-1	NA	many	CSVEEMNTEAFF	TGCAGCGTTGAAGAAATGAACACTGAAGCTTTCTTT
TRBV7-2	TRBJ1-2	NA	NA	CASMDTGGRLYGYTF	TGTGCAAGCATGGACACCGGGGGGCGACTCTATGGCTACACCTTC
TRBV2	TRBJ2-5	TRBD1	few	CASSVWGQPQETQYF	TGTGCCAGCAGTGTCTGGGGACAGCCTCAAGAGACCCAGTACTTC
TRBV7-2	TRBJ2-3	TRBD2	many	CASSLGLAGVTDTQYF	TGTGCCAGCAGCTTAGGGCTAGCGGGGGTCACAGATACGCAGTATTTT
TRBV12-3/TRBV12-4	TRBJ1-1	NA	NA	CASSGGPSTEAFF	TGTGCCAGCAGTGGGGGGCCCTCCACTGAAGCTTTCTTT
TRBV5-1	TRBJ1-1	TRBD1	NA	CASSSNDRGGRYTEAFF	TGCGCCAGCAGCTCAAACGACAGGGGGGGAAGGTACACTGAAGCTTTCTTT
TRBV27	TRBJ2-5	NA	NA	CASSLYASEAGETQYF	TGTGCCAGCAGTTTATACGCTAGCGAGGCGGGAGAGACCCAGTACTTC
TRBV19	TRBJ2-7	NA	many	CASSRRDPSTLQYF	TGTGCCAGTAGTAGGCGCGACCCCTCTACGCTACAGTACTTC
TRBV4-1	TRBJ1-2	NA	many	CASSLLSTVNYGYTF	TGCGCCAGCAGCCTCCTATCGACCGTAAACTATGGCTACACCTTC
TRBV4-1	TRBJ1-4	NA	few	CASSPEGFTNEKLFF	TGCGCCAGCAGCCCAGAGGGGTTCACTAATGAAAAACTGTTTTTT
TRBV7-9	TRBJ2-1	TRBD1	few	CASSLGQSYNEQFF	TGTGCCAGCAGCCTGGGACAGTCATACAATGAGCAGTTCTTC
TRBV7-6	TRBJ2-5	NA	NA	CASSFARGETQYF	TGTGCCAGCAGCTTCGCCAGGGGAGAGACCCAGTACTTC
TRBV7-6	TRBJ2-1	TRBD1	many	CASSQERVGTGYNEQFF	TGTGCCAGCAGCCAAGAACGGGTTGGGACAGGTTACAATGAGCAGTTCTTC
TRBV7-2	TRBJ1-3	NA	few	CASSLGGQSGNTIYF	TGTGCCAGCAGCCTCGGAGGTCAATCTGGAAACACCATATATTTT
TRBV4-1	TRBJ2-7	NA	NA	CASSQDRDRPPIFYEQYF	TGCGCCAGCAGCCAAGATCGAGACAGACCCCCAATATTCTACGAGCAGTACTTC
TRBV7-2	TRBJ2-2	TRBD2	many	CASSSHLERGGPGELFF	TGTGCCAGCAGCTCACACCTAGAACGGGGGGGCCCCGGGGAGCTGTTTTTT
TRBV7-6	TRBJ2-5	TRBD1	many	CASSSGGQGRETQYF	TGTGCCAGCAGCTCGGGGGGACAGGGGCGAGAGACCCAGTACTTC
TRBV7-8	TRBJ2-7	TRBD1	many	CASSLNRDRGYEQYF	TGTGCCAGCAGCCTCAACCGAGACAGGGGGTACGAGCAGTACTTC
TRBV5-1	TRBJ2-1	NA	NA	CASSFRPASYNEQFF	TGCGCCAGCAGCTTTCGACCAGCGTCTTACAATGAGCAGTTCTTC
TRBV18	TRBJ2-7	NA	few	CASSPLGRGSSYEQYF	TGTGCCAGCTCACCACTAGGGAGAGGGAGCTCCTACGAGCAGTACTTC
TRBV30	TRBJ2-1	TRBD2	NA	CACLGGSKNEQFF	TGTGCCTGTTTGGGGGGGAGTAAAAATGAGCAGTTCTTC
TRBV7-2	TRBJ2-1	NA	many	CASSLVTGQYNEQFF	TGTGCCAGCAGCTTAGTAACAGGGCAATACAATGAGCAGTTCTTC
TRBV5-5	TRBJ2-3	NA	once	CASSGSGSDTQYF	TGTGCCAGCAGCGGGTCGGGGTCAGATACGCAGTATTTT
TRBV7-9	TRBJ1-1	NA	NA	CASSPPTLNTEAFF	TGTGCCAGCAGCCCCCCTACCTTGAACACTGAAGCTTTCTTT
TRBV20-1	TRBJ1-4	TRBD1	few	CSASTGGIEEKLFF	TGCAGTGCTTCGACAGGGGGCATCGAGGAAAAACTGTTTTTT
TRBV7-8	TRBJ2-1	NA	many	CASSSEALNEQFF	TGTGCCAGCAGCTCCGAAGCCCTCAATGAGCAGTTCTTC
TRBV6-6	TRBJ2-1	TRBD2	few	CASSYPAPPSGARDEQFF	TGTGCCAGCAGTTACCCCGCCCCGCCTAGCGGGGCCAGGGATGAGCAGTTCTTC
TRBV20-1	TRBJ1-5	NA	NA	CSARVGQPQHF	TGCAGTGCTAGGGTGGGTCAGCCCCAGCATTTT
TRBV12-3/TRBV12-4	TRBJ1-5	TRBD1	few	CASTPDRVEQPQHF	TGTGCCAGCACCCCGGACAGGGTGGAACAGCCCCAGCATTTT
TRBV7-2	TRBJ2-3	TRBD1	few	CASSLEGQGRTQYF	TGTGCCAGCAGCTTAGAGGGACAGGGTCGTACGCAGTATTTT
TRBV6-6	TRBJ1-1	NA	many	CASSYSRGNTEAFF	TGTGCCAGCAGCTATTCTAGGGGGAACACTGAAGCTTTCTTT
TRBV15	TRBJ2-5	TRBD2	NA	CATSRDPRTSGQETQYF	TGTGCCACCAGCAGAGATCCTCGGACTAGCGGCCAAGAGACCCAGTACTTC
TRBV7-2	TRBJ1-5	NA	NA	CASSFPQGDQPQHF	TGTGCCAGCAGCTTTCCTCAGGGTGATCAGCCCCAGCATTTT
TRBV6-6	TRBJ2-2	NA	NA	CASSYTGMNTGELFF	TGTGCCAGCAGTTATACGGGAATGAACACCGGGGAGCTGTTTTTT
TRBV6-2/TRBV6-3	TRBJ1-5	NA	few	CASRRPGPARAQHF	TGTGCCAGCAGGCGTCCGGGCCCGGCGAGAGCCCAGCATTTT
TRBV7-6	TRBJ2-5	TRBD2	few	CASSLKRGQETQYF	TGTGCCAGCAGCTTAAAGCGGGGGCAAGAGACCCAGTACTTC
TRBV5-1	TRBJ1-1	NA	many	CASSLGRDAFF	TGCGCCAGCAGCTTGGGCAGGGACGCTTTCTTT
TRBV7-9	TRBJ1-1	NA	many	CASSRTVANTEAFF	TGTGCCAGCAGCAGGACAGTAGCGAACACTGAAGCTTTCTTT
TRBV4-1	TRBJ2-5	NA	NA	CASSQDGSPETQYF	TGCGCCAGCAGCCAAGATGGTAGCCCAGAGACCCAGTACTTC
TRBV5-1	TRBJ1-2	TRBD1	NA	CASSLALGTGVGYTF	TGCGCCAGCAGCTTGGCACTAGGGACAGGGGTTGGCTACACCTTC
TRBV6-6	TRBJ1-5	TRBD1	NA	CASSYPPAGGKNQPQHF	TGTGCCAGCAGTTACCCGCCGGCAGGGGGGAAAAATCAGCCCCAGCATTTT